The 15 T cell receptor beta chains reported below all come from one sample, sequenced in a study of low-dose radiotherapy and immunotherapy resistance in tumors. TCR amplification used approximately 19 PCR cycles, a constant-region primer and a V-primer adapter. TCRdb re-derived calls from the reads in MiXCR, one entry per CDR3 protein. The repertoire holds tens of thousands of distinct CDR3 sequences, over 9.5% seen once, with approximately 6.2% in the top ten. Time point defined: before trial treatment. Sequences were derived from PBMCs, sampled before treatment. All receptors come from a female donor with ovarian cancer.

This clonotype has ten or more counts. This chain links TRBV20-1 with TRBJ2-1, with 8 bases matching TRBD2. Per the germline V gene, CDR1 is DFQATT and CDR2 is SNEGSKA (reference sequence). CDR3 size: 14 residues. The V gene end was trimmed by 6 bases and the J gene end by 5 bases; junction bases not matched to a gene: 9. The CDR3 here is CSATGTRNDNEQFF. CDR3 DNA: TGCAGTGCGACCGGGACTAGGAACGACAATGAGCAGTTCTTC.

This clonotype was detected ten times or more. This chain uses TRBV30 with TRBJ1-2; unclear D gene. Germline CDR1 is GTSNPN and CDR2 is SVGIG (reference sequence). This CDR3 spans 13 amino acids. Trimming took 0 bases from V and 8 from J, leaving 13 bases between them. Here the CDR3 reads CAWSVPAAKGYTF. The CDR3 region has the DNA TGTGCCTGGAGTGTACCCGCCGCGAAGGGCTACACCTTC.

The chain recombines TRBV24-1 with TRBJ2-1; D is possibly TRBD1 or TRBD2 (5 bases each). The CDR3 sequence is 15 residues long. V was cut by 10 bases and J by 6 bases, with 21 bases left in between. CDR1 is KGHDR and CDR2 is SFDVKD in the germline V gene. CDR3: CATGSSGSGTNEQFF. CDR3 DNA sequence: TGTGCCACGGGGTCCTCCGGGTCAGGGACCAATGAGCAGTTCTTC.

The chain couples TRBV27 to TRBJ1-5; perhaps TRBD1 as D (5 bases). Germline V gives CDR1 MNHEY, CDR2 SMNVEV (reference sequence). Trimming left V 6 bases short and J 1 base short, with 16 bases between. The CDR3 covers 16 residues. This CDR3 is CASSSPAGVSNQPQHF. DNA of the CDR3: TGTGCCAGCAGCTCCCCAGCGGGGGTGAGCAATCAGCCCCAGCATTTT.

The rearrangement joins TRBV12-3 or TRBV12-4 to TRBJ1-6; 10 bases are shared with TRBD1. The junction had 5 bases not matched to a gene; V was cut back by 6 bases and J by 9 bases. The CDR3 spans 14 residues. In DNA, the CDR3 is TGTGCCAGCAGAAACCGGGACAGGGGTTCACCCCTCCACTTT. Its translation is CASRNRDRGSPLHF.

Many counts were recorded for this clonotype. J is TRBJ1-2 and V is TRBV29-1; maybe TRBD1 (6 bases). The CDR3 is 14 amino acids. Germline-derived CDR1 and CDR2 are SQVTM and ANQGSEA. V gave up 2 bases and J gave up 4 bases, with 14 bases separating them. CDR3 in amino acids: CSVETTGTPYGYTF. For the CDR3, the DNA is TGCAGCGTTGAAACAACCGGGACACCCTATGGCTACACCTTC.

In regard to this clonotype: A far larger clone is one nucleotide away, so this likely arose from a read error. CDR3 residues: CASRRDARAEQFF. For the CDR3, the DNA is TGTGCCAGCAGGCGGGACGCCCGGGCAGAGCAGTTCTTC. The chain links TRBV28 to TRBJ2-1; D is perhaps TRBD2 (6 bases). The V gene lost 6 bases and the J gene lost 10 bases, with 16 bases spanning the gap. The germline CDR1 and CDR2 sequences are MDHEN and SYDVKM. The CDR3 has 13 amino acids.

CDR3 nucleotide sequence: TGTGCCAGCAGCTTAAACGCCGCGGGGCTGGGGGAGCAGTACTTC. Residues: CASSLNAAGLGEQYF. The V and J genes are TRBV11-2 and TRBJ2-7, with D tentatively TRBD2 (6 bases). The CDR3 runs 15 residues. Looked up from germline, CDR1 is SGHAT and CDR2 is FQNNGV. V was shortened by 2 bases and J by 7 bases, with 18 bases between the two germline ends.

The CDR3, as DNA: TGCAGCGTTGTCAAGGGTTCGGGCGAGCAGTACTTC. Its protein product is CSVVKGSGEQYF. The chain uses TRBV29-1 and TRBJ2-7; D gene ambiguous. Germline V CDR1 and CDR2: SQVTM, ANQGSEA. The CDR3 has 12 residues. V was pared by 4 bases and J by 6 bases, with 13 bases between.

This clonotype was seen ten or more times. This chain links TRBV7-3 with TRBJ1-1; D might be TRBD1 (6 bases). The germline V gene has CDR1 SGHTA and CDR2 FQGTGA. V was trimmed by 1 base and J by 4 bases, leaving 10 bases between them. This CDR3 comprises 14 residues. The CDR3 coding sequence is TGTGCCAGCAGCTTAATGGGAGGGGGCACTGAAGCTTTCTTT. Its protein product is CASSLMGGGTEAFF.

In this sample, this clonotype turned up many times. This sequence joins TRBV7-2 and TRBJ2-1, with 8 bases that match TRBD2. Germline V gives CDR1 SGHTA, CDR2 FQGNSA. The V segment lost 1 base and the J segment 7 bases; nucleotides outside the gene matches: 3. The CDR3 is made up of 14 amino acids. The chain's CDR3 is CASSLGIAGNEQFF. The CDR3 DNA is TGTGCCAGCAGCTTAGGCATAGCGGGGAATGAGCAGTTCTTC.

This clonotype was seen ten or more times. Because the CDR3's place on the DNA is in doubt, the DNA is left out and the CDR3 is given as listed by TCRdb. The rearrangement links TRBV7-5 to TRBJ2-2; TRBD1 is the table's D call, not checked against the DNA. TRBV7-5 is assigned pseudogene status. The CDR3 numbers 18 amino acids, ends counted. CDR3 in amino acids: CISVPEASSRENTGELFF.

The rearrangement joins TRBV3-1 to TRBJ2-7; TRBD1 is a possible D gene (6 bases). This CDR3 contains 14 residues. Germline V gene lookup returns CDR1 LGHDT and CDR2 YNNKEL (reference sequence). The V gene lost 1 base and the J gene lost 1 base, with 8 bases spanning the gap. The CDR3 DNA is TGTGCCAGCAGCCAAGTGGACAGTTCCTACGAGCAGTACTTC. Its translation: CASSQVDSSYEQYF.

The genes are TRBV10-2 and TRBJ2-7; D unclear. Germline values: CDR1 WSHSY, CDR2 SAAADI. The V end was cut by 2 bases, the J end by 2 bases, with 10 bases between. The CDR3 covers 14 residues. The CDR3 DNA is TGCGCCAGCAGTGAGACCGGCAGCACCTACGAGCAGTACTTC. Its protein product is CASSETGSTYEQYF.

Many counts were recorded for this clonotype. This rearrangement joins TRBV7-9 to TRBJ1-1; the match to TRBD1 covers 7 bases. This CDR3 contains 14 residues. Trimming at V came to 3 bases and at J to 1 base, leaving 2 bases not matched to a gene. From germline, CDR1 is SEHNR and CDR2 FQNEAQ (reference sequence). The CDR3 protein is CASSFGTANTEAFF. CDR3 in DNA: TGTGCCAGCAGCTTTGGGACAGCGAACACTGAAGCTTTCTTT.